This T cell receptor (beta chain) is from a study of blood T cell repertoires in COVID-19. Overall study context: There were acute and convalescent COVID-19 samples, and they came from the United States, Italy and Spain. PBMCs, B-cell-depleted T cells, or T cells provided the cDNA or gDNA that made up the material.

V lost 0 bases, J lost 0 bases, and 17 bases lay in between. The CDR3 is 18 residues long. Germline CDR1 SGHAT, CDR2 FQDESV (reference sequence). Sequenced by immunoSEQ multiplex PCR; TCRdb stores in-frame clones only, minus some. Among a few hundred thousand clones, roughly 91% were seen once, and the ten largest hold around 1.2%. Material: PBMCs or T cells enriched from blood (not recorded which). J is TRBJ2-5 and V is TRBV11-1; D is undetermined. The sequence was collected from a young woman who had recovered from COVID-19. DNA for the CDR3: TGTGCCAGCAGCTTAGCCCCACGCGCAGGCACGTACCAAGAGACCCAGTACTTC. Translating gives CASSLAPRAGTYQETQYF.